A single TCR beta chain is shown here with its context. The sample is drawn from a study of cytomegalovirus exposure and HLA in healthy donors. Study-level information: Findings of an earlier analysis included roughly 110 million unique TCR beta sequences from 180 million or so T cells.

Trimming removed 1 base from V and 2 bases from J; junction bases left unmatched: 6. The length of the CDR3 is 17 residues. Primers: 60 Vbeta forward and 13 Jbeta reverse. Libraries were prepared by immunoSEQ multiplex PCR; TCRdb keeps only in-frame clonotypes and omits some of them. The top ten clones hold 1.5% to 2% of a sample with about 140,000 clones, nearly 10% of them seen once. The source is a man in his fifties in good health and CMV-seronegative. The source material was PBMCs. The rearrangement uses TRBV23-1 and TRBJ2-2; the match to TRBD1 covers 8 bases. TRBV23-1 carries the ORF label, with uncertain function. CDR3 sequence: CASSQLSGGVNTGELFF. CDR3 nucleotide sequence: TGCGCCAGCAGTCAATTGTCAGGGGGCGTTAACACCGGGGAGCTGTTTTTT.